Listed below are T cell receptor beta chains from one sample, sequenced in a study of control samples from healthy donors and cancer patients. Method: immunoSEQ multiplex PCR; TCRdb's copy keeps in-frame clones and lacks some. In the table there are about 120,000 clones, approximately 93% of which are singletons. The sequencing sample was made of blood. These receptors originate from a man under 40 in good health. Each CDR3 is given with its conserved first and last residue. A D gene is named only where the DNA matches it firmly. Not every row has a clone size; where given, it reads once, few, many or a size class.

>-|TRBD1|TRBJ1-2|TRBV6-5
TGTGCCAGCAGCAAACAGGGACAGTTGTATGGCTACACCTTC
CASSKQGQLYGYTF
>-|-|TRBJ1-2|TRBV27
TGTGCCAGCAGTTTATCCCCACCCCGCGCCTATGGCTACACCTTC
CASSLSPPRAYGYTF
>-|-|TRBJ2-3|TRBV6-4
TGTGCCAGCCTCCCGTTTTGGGGCACAGATACGCAGTATTTT
CASLPFWGTDTQYF
>-|-|TRBJ1-1|TRBV4-2
TGTGCCAGCAGCCCGCTCGGGGCCGGGATGAACACTGAAGCTTTCTTT
CASSPLGAGMNTEAFF
>-|TRBD1|TRBJ2-7|TRBV11-1
TGTGCCAGCAGCTTGAACAGGGGATCCTACGAGCAGTACTTC
CASSLNRGSYEQYF
>-|-|TRBJ1-1|TRBV2
TGTGCCAGAAACCCCTCCGAATACACTGAAGCTTTCTTT
CARNPSEYTEAFF
>-|TRBD2|TRBJ2-5|TRBV7-9
TGTGCCAGCAGCTCCGGACTAGCGGGACAAGAGACCCAGTACTTC
CASSSGLAGQETQYF
>-|-|TRBJ1-6|TRBV30
TGTGCCTGGAGTTTCCGAGGGCCGAATTCACCCCTCCACTTT
CAWSFRGPNSPLHF
>-|-|TRBJ1-5|TRBV6-4
TGTGCCAGCAGGGAGAGGGAGGGCGGGAATCAGCCCCAGCATTTT
CASREREGGNQPQHF
>-|-|TRBJ1-2|TRBV24-1
TGTGCCGCGAAAATAATCAAGACGGGACCGGGAAACTATGGCTACACCTTC
CAAKIIKTGPGNYGYTF
>-|-|TRBJ1-6|TRBV14
TGTGCCAGCAGCCAACTGTCAACGAGAAGTTCACCCCTCCACTTT
CASSQLSTRSSPLHF
>-|-|TRBJ1-5|TRBV1
TGCACCCCAAGAAAACCCCAGCATTTT
CTPRKPQHF
>-|TRBD1|TRBJ1-2|TRBV6-5
TGTGCCAGCAGTTACGGCCCGGGACAGGGTGGCGGCTACACCTTC
CASSYGPGQGGGYTF
>-|-|TRBJ1-2|TRBV5-4
TGTGCCAGCAGCTTGGATACAGGTGGGGGCTATGGCTACACCTTC
CASSLDTGGGYGYTF
>once|TRBD1|TRBJ2-3|TRBV7-9
TGTGCCAGCAGCTTAGGACAGGGAGTGACAGATACGCAGTATTTT
CASSLGQGVTDTQYF
>-|-|TRBJ2-6|TRBV5-8
TGTGCCAGCAGCGCGTGGGCCAGAGGGGCCAACGTCCTGACTTTC
CASSAWARGANVLTF
>-|-|TRBJ1-3|TRBV5-6
TGTGCCAGCAGCTTGGGGAGGACGGTCCCTTACTCTGGAAACACCATATATTTT
CASSLGRTVPYSGNTIYF
>-|-|TRBJ1-4|TRBV9
TGTGCCAGCAGCGTAGAAGCCGGTGGGGAAAAACTGTTTTTT
CASSVEAGGEKLFF
>-|-|TRBJ2-5|TRBV7-9
TGTGCCAGCAGGCCCGTTTATGGGGAGACCCAGTACTTC
CASRPVYGETQYF
>few|TRBD1|TRBJ1-5|TRBV5-6
TGTGCCAGCAGCTCCGCTAGGACAGGGAGGCAACAGCCCCAGCATTTT
CASSSARTGRQQPQHF
>-|-|TRBJ1-6|TRBV9
TGTGCCAGCAGCCGCGGGGGATCAAATAATTCACCCCTCCACTTT
CASSRGGSNNSPLHF
>-|-|TRBJ2-3|TRBV7-2
TGTGCCAGCAGCTTAGGTGGGACCCTATTGGATACGCAGTATTTT
CASSLGGTLLDTQYF
>-|-|TRBJ1-6|TRBV3-1/TRBV3-2
TGTGCCAGCAGCGCAAAGGATAATTCACCCCTCCACTTT
CASSAKDNSPLHF
>-|TRBD1|TRBJ2-7|TRBV4-1
TGCGCCAGCAGCCAAAGGGACAGCGCCTACGAGCAGTACTTC
CASSQRDSAYEQYF
>-|-|TRBJ1-1|TRBV27
TGTGCCAGCAGTTTAGTGGGACTTAGGGGCATGAGGGAGGCTTTCTTT
CASSLVGLRGMREAFF
>-|-|TRBJ1-5|TRBV6-1
TGTGCCAGCAGTGATTTCGGGCTGGCCCAGCATTTT
CASSDFGLAQHF
>-|-|TRBJ1-4|TRBV11-2
TGTGCCAGCAGCTTAGAATTTGGGGGTGCTAATGAAAAACTGTTTTTT
CASSLEFGGANEKLFF
>-|-|TRBJ1-4|TRBV7-9
TGTGCCAGCAGCCTAAAGGGGGTTGGTGAAAAACTGTTTTTT
CASSLKGVGEKLFF
>-|-|TRBJ1-2|TRBV30
TGTGCCTGGGTGCAAGGGGCGAGTAACTATGGCTACACCTTC
CAWVQGASNYGYTF
>-|-|TRBJ2-6|TRBV30
TGTGCCCGCCGGGCGCGAGGCGTCCTGACTTTC
CARRARGVLTF
>-|-|TRBJ1-4|TRBV14
TGTGCCAGCAGCCAGGGCGACAGGTTCAATGAAAAACTGTTTTTT
CASSQGDRFNEKLFF